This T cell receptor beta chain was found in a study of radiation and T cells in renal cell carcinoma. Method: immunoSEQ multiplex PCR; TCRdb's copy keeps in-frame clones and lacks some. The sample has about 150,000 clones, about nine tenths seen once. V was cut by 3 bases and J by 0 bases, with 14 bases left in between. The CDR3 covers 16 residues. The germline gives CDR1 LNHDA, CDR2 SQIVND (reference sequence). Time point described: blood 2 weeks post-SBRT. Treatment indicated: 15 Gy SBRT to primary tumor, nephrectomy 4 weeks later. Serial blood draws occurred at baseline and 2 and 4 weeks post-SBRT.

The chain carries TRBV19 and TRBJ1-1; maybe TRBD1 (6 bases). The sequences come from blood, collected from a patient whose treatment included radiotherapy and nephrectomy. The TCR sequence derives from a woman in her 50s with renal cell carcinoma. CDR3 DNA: TGTGCCAGTAGTATGCGGGAGGGACACCTGAACACTGAAGCTTTCTTT. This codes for CASSMREGHLNTEAFF.